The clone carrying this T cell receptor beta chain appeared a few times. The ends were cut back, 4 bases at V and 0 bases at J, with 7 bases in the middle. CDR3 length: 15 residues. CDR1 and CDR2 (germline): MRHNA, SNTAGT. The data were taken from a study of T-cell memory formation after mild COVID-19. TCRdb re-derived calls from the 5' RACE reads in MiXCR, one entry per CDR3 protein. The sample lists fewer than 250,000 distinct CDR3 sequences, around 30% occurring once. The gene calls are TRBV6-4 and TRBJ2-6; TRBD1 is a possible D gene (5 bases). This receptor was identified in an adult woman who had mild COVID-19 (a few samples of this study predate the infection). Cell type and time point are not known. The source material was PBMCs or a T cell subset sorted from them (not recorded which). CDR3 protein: CASSGTNSGANVLTF. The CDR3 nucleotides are TGTGCCAGCAGTGGGACAAACTCTGGGGCCAACGTCCTGACTTTC.